A single sample gave rise to the 19 T cell receptor beta chains below, sequenced in a study of cytomegalovirus exposure and HLA in healthy donors. Primers: 60 Vbeta forward and 13 Jbeta reverse. Measured with immunoSEQ multiplex PCR; TCRdb has only the in-frame clones, and not every one. Counted here are 130,000 to 150,000 clones, just under 85% occurring once; the ten biggest clones make up around 8.8%. The source material was PBMCs. The receptor set was obtained from a woman aged 60-75 years in good health and CMV-seropositive.

V gene TRBV7-9 combines with J gene TRBJ2-7, with D possibly being TRBD2 (5 bases). Germline V CDR1 and CDR2: SEHNR, FQNEAQ (reference sequence). V was cut by 1 base and J by 2 bases, with 9 bases left in between. The CDR3 is 14 amino acids. Here the CDR3 reads CASSLVAGAYEQYF. CDR3 DNA sequence: TGTGCCAGCAGCTTAGTAGCCGGGGCCTACGAGCAGTACTTC.

This clone appeared once. In DNA, the CDR3 is TGCGCCAGCAGCCAAGACCCGGCAGGGGGAGCTGGGGCCAACGTCCTGACTTTC. Protein: CASSQDPAGGAGANVLTF. V is TRBV4-3 and J is TRBJ2-6, with 7 bases identical to TRBD1. The CDR3 runs 18 residues. V gave up 0 bases and J gave up 2 bases; unmatched junction bases: 7. Per germline, CDR1 LGHNA and CDR2 YSLEER.

This clone was observed a handful of times. The J gene is TRBJ2-4, the V gene TRBV5-4; tentative D call: TRBD2 (5 bases). This CDR3 has 16 residues. Germline assignment: CDR1 SGHNT and CDR2 YYREEE (reference sequence). V lost 0 bases and J lost 0, with 10 bases in between. The DNA of the CDR3 is TGTGCCAGCAGCTTGGATCCGGGAATAGCCAAAAACATTCAGTACTTC. Translation: CASSLDPGIAKNIQYF.

The chain employs TRBV5-1 and TRBJ2-1; 9 positions agree with TRBD1. Germline V gene lookup returns CDR1 SGHRS and CDR2 YFSETQ. J lost 8 bases, V lost 1 base, and 7 bases had no gene match. The CDR3 has 15 residues. The CDR3 coding sequence is TGCGCCAGCAGCTTGAGACAGGGGGGTCGCGATGAGCAGTTCTTC. This sequence encodes CASSLRQGGRDEQFF.

The chain employs TRBV28 and TRBJ2-3; 7 bases line up with TRBD2. CDR1 is MDHEN and CDR2 is SYDVKM in the germline V gene. The trim removed 5 bases at V and 3 bases at J, leaving 8 bases unmatched. This CDR3 contains 15 residues. CDR3 nucleotides: TGTGCCAGCAGTCCAGAGGCGGGAGTAACAGATACGCAGTATTTT. Its translation: CASSPEAGVTDTQYF.

The J gene is TRBJ2-5, the V gene TRBV7-2; 8 nucleotides match TRBD1. Trimming cost V 2 bases and J 1 base; bases outside gene matches: 3. This CDR3 has 15 amino acids. Germline V gene sequence: CDR1 SGHTA, CDR2 FQGNSA. CDR3 in amino acids: CASSLSGGLQETQYF. In DNA, the CDR3 is TGTGCCAGCAGCTTATCAGGGGGCCTCCAAGAGACCCAGTACTTC.

This sequence joins TRBV11-2 and TRBJ2-5; a possible D gene is TRBD2 (5 bases). Judging by the DNA end, TRBJ2-7 fits better; the J call may be wrong. Germline V gene data show CDR1 as SGHAT and CDR2 as FQNNGV. This CDR3 spans 15 amino acids. The CDR3 sequence is CASSLEATMAYEQYF. The CDR3 DNA is TGTGCCAGCAGCTTAGAGGCGACTATGGCCTACGAGCAGTACTTC.

The CDR3 reads CAWSGGTGFGYTF. In DNA form, the CDR3 reads TGTGCCTGGAGTGGGGGCACAGGGTTTGGCTACACCTTC. The V and J genes are TRBV30 and TRBJ1-2; a possible D gene is TRBD1 (6 bases). The germline V gene has CDR1 GTSNPN and CDR2 SVGIG (reference sequence). Trimming removed 1 base from V and 7 bases from J, with 13 bases in between. This CDR3 is 13 amino acids long.

The chain couples TRBV4-2 to TRBJ1-1; TRBD1 matches at 8 bases. The germline CDR1 and CDR2 sequences are LGHNA and YNFKEQ. The CDR3 contains 14 residues. Trimming took 6 bases from V and 6 from J; bases not matched to a gene: 9. CDR3 DNA sequence: TGTGCCAGCAGACCCAGGGGGCGCGGCGCTGAAGCTTTCTTT. Translated, it gives CASRPRGRGAEAFF.

This rearrangement joins TRBV9 to TRBJ2-1; no clear D gene. The CDR3 has 16 residues. Germline lookup yields CDR1 SGDLS and CDR2 YYNGEE. Trimming took 3 bases from V and 0 from J, leaving 13 bases between them. The CDR3 region is CASSGSAASSYNEQFF. CDR3 sequence (DNA): TGTGCCAGCAGCGGGAGCGCCGCCAGCTCCTACAATGAGCAGTTCTTC.

The CDR3 bases are TGTGCCAGCAGCTTAACAGGGGCGAGAGATACGCAGTATTTT. This gives the protein CASSLTGARDTQYF. The chain combines TRBV7-9 with TRBJ2-3, with TRBD1 matching over 7 bases. The CDR3 runs to 14 residues. V gave up 2 bases and J gave up 5 bases; unmatched junction bases: 4. Germline CDR1 reads SEHNR; CDR2 reads FQNEAQ (reference sequence).

This sequence joins TRBV27 and TRBJ2-5; 7 nucleotides align to TRBD1. CDR1 and CDR2 from the germline V gene are MNHEY and SMNVEV (reference sequence). The CDR3 runs 12 residues. With V trimmed by 5 bases and J by 9 bases, 6 bases remained unmatched. In nucleotides, the CDR3 is TGTGCCAGCAGTGGACAGGACGGGGCCCAGTACTTC. Translating it yields CASSGQDGAQYF.

The J gene is TRBJ2-5, the V gene TRBV5-1, with D possibly matching TRBD1 (5 bases). The better agreement between TRBJ2-7 and the DNA end casts doubt on the J call. This CDR3 is 14 amino acids long. The germline gives CDR1 SGHRS, CDR2 YFSETQ. The CDR3: CASSLDDSPYEQYF. As DNA, the CDR3 is TGCGCCAGCAGCTTGGACGACAGCCCCTACGAGCAGTACTTC.

The chain links TRBV19 to TRBJ2-2; the D gene is possibly TRBD2 (5 bases). Germline lookup yields CDR1 LNHDA and CDR2 SQIVND (reference sequence). V was clipped by 1 base and J by 3 bases, with 6 bases between them. The CDR3 is 14 residues long. The CDR3 is CASSIARDTGELFF. The CDR3 DNA follows: TGTGCCAGTAGTATAGCGAGGGACACCGGGGAGCTGTTTTTT.

The CDR3 region is CASSFGGLVYEQYF. The CDR3 nucleotides read TGTGCCAGCAGTTTCGGGGGGCTTGTGTACGAGCAGTACTTC. The J gene is TRBJ2-7, the V gene TRBV28, with D possibly TRBD2 on 7 matching bases. CDR3 length: 14 residues. Trimming took 3 bases from V and 4 from J, leaving 13 bases between them. Germline values: CDR1 MDHEN, CDR2 SYDVKM.

The chain employs TRBV21-1 and TRBJ2-1; TRBD1 was called by the table and not checked on the DNA. TRBV21-1 is marked as a pseudogene. The CDR3 contains 15 residues. The CDR3 loop is CASRRGRGSYNEQFF. Here the CDR3 DNA reads TGTGCCAGCAGAAGGGGGCGGGGCTCCTACAATGAGCAGTTCTTC.

The rearrangement links TRBV7-9 to TRBJ2-1; 9 bases fit TRBD1. V shed 4 bases and J 2 bases; nucleotides not matched to a gene: 3. CDR1 and CDR2 from the germline V gene are SEHNR and FQNEAQ (reference sequence). CDR3 length: 15 amino acids. The CDR3 is CASSSGQGAYNEQFF. The CDR3 nucleotides are TGTGCCAGCAGCTCGGGACAGGGAGCCTACAATGAGCAGTTCTTC.

This clone was observed a handful of times. This chain connects TRBV7-8 to TRBJ1-2; 8 positions agree with TRBD1. The germline gives CDR1 SGHVS, CDR2 FQNEAQ. This CDR3 region has 13 residues. With 1 base clipped from V and 8 bases from J, the junction kept 3 bases outside the gene matches. CDR3 in amino acids: CASSLGTGYGYTF. The CDR3 bases are TGTGCCAGCAGCTTAGGGACAGGGTACGGCTACACCTTC.

This clone appeared a few times. This sequence joins TRBV29-1 and TRBJ2-1; 9 bases map to TRBD1. From germline, CDR1 is SQVTM and CDR2 ANQGSEA. The CDR3 is made up of 18 amino acids. Germline trimming cut 2 bases from V and 2 bases from J; bases unmatched to any gene: 13. Here the CDR3 DNA reads TGCAGCGTTGAAACTCGCTGGGCACAGGGGGCGGCCTACAATGAGCAGTTCTTC. Protein: CSVETRWAQGAAYNEQFF.